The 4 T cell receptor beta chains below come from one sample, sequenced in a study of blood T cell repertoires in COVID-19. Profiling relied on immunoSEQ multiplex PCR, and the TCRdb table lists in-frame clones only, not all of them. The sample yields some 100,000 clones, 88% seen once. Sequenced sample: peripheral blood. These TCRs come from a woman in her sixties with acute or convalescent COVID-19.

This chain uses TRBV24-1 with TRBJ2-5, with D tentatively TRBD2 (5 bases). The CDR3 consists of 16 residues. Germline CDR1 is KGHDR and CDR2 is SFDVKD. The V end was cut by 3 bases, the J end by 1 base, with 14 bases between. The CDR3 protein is CATSDPGVWGQETQYF. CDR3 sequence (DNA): TGTGCCACCAGTGATCCCGGGGTGTGGGGCCAAGAGACCCAGTACTTC.

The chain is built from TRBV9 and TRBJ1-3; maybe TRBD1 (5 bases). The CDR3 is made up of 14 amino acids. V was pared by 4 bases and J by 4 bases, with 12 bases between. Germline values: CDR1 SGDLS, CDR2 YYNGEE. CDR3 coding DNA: TGTGCCAGCAGCCCTCAGGGCGCGGGAAACACCATATATTTT. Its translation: CASSPQGAGNTIYF.

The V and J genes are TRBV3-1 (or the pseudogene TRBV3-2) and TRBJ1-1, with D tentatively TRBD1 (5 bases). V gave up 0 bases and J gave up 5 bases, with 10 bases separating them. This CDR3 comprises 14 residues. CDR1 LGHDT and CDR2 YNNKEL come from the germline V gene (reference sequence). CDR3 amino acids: CASSQDLGGTEAFF. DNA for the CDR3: TGTGCCAGCAGCCAAGATCTGGGGGGAACTGAAGCTTTCTTT.

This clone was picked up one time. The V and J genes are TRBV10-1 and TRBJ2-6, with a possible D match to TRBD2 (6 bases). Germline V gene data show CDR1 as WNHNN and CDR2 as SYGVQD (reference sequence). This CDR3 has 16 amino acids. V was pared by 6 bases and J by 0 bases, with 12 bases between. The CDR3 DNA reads TGCGCCAGCAGCCTCCGGCGGGACTCTGGGGCCAACGTCCTGACTTTC. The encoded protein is CASSLRRDSGANVLTF.